This passage covers 5 T cell receptor beta chains from one sample sequenced in a study of blood T cell repertoires in COVID-19. TCRdb's table, derived via immunoSEQ multiplex PCR, lists solely in-frame clones and lacks some. In the table there are around 68,000 clones, about 81% of which are singletons. Sequenced sample: peripheral blood. Receptor source: a human donor in a cohort sampled during active COVID-19.

The rearrangement links TRBV27 to TRBJ2-6; 7 nucleotides agree with TRBD1. Losses at the gene ends were 4 bases for V and 0 bases for J; bases not matched to a gene: 6. CDR3 length: 17 amino acids. Germline V gene sequence: CDR1 MNHEY, CDR2 SMNVEV (reference sequence). DNA of the CDR3: TGTGCCAGCAGTTCGGCCGGGACAGTCTCTGGGGCCAACGTCCTGACTTTC. It translates to CASSSAGTVSGANVLTF.

The chain uses TRBV30 and TRBJ2-3, with D possibly being TRBD2 (5 bases). This CDR3 has 11 residues. The V end was cut by 3 bases, the J end by 10 bases, with 11 bases between. Germline-derived CDR1 and CDR2 are GTSNPN and SVGIG (reference sequence). CDR3 amino acids: CAWSTGKSQYF. The CDR3 nucleotides are TGTGCCTGGAGCACGGGGAAATCGCAGTATTTT.

CDR3: CASSIGGGDGYTF. Written as DNA, the CDR3 is TGTGCCAGCAGTATCGGGGGAGGGGATGGCTACACCTTC. The rearrangement links TRBV28 to TRBJ1-2, with D tentatively TRBD1 (5 bases). V was cut by 5 bases and J by 6 bases, with 13 bases left in between. CDR3 length equals 13 residues. The germline V gene has CDR1 MDHEN and CDR2 SYDVKM.

The rearrangement links TRBV3-1 (or the pseudogene TRBV3-2) to TRBJ2-4; 8 bases are shared with TRBD2. The CDR3 is 15 amino acids. Germline assignment: CDR1 LGHDT and CDR2 YNNKEL (reference sequence). V dropped 2 bases and J dropped 8; count of bases not matched to a gene: 8. CDR3 in DNA: TGTGCCAGCAGCCAACGTCTCGGACTAGCTTACATTCAGTACTTC. Residues: CASSQRLGLAYIQYF.

V and J are TRBV18 and TRBJ2-4, with TRBD2 identical over 9 bases. Germline values: CDR1 KGHSH, CDR2 LQKENI. The CDR3 is 19 residues long. V shed 3 bases and J 5 bases; nucleotides not matched to a gene: 17. The CDR3 bases are TGTGCCAGCTCACCCCAGGGCCAGGCAGCGGGAGGAAGCCAAAACATTCAGTACTTC. This translates into CASSPQGQAAGGSQNIQYF.